This TCR beta chain was sequenced in a study of cytotoxic CD8 clonotypes in ibrutinib-treated CLL. Study information: Patient counts were approximately 12 relapsed/refractory, under 16 treatment-naive and around 17 IGHV unmutated.

Details on this clone: Its antigen is not identified.

The protocol was immunoSEQ multiplex PCR, while the TCRdb copy is restricted to in-frame clones and leaves out a portion. The table has about 49,000 clones, 53% seen once. Study-wide results and caveats: There were differences in sampling times between sustained-remission and progressing patients. Stable or contracted on treatment, public clonotypes were also uncommon.

Germline CDR1 is SGHNT and CDR2 is YENEEA. V gave up 2 bases and J gave up 1 base, with 5 bases separating them. The CDR3 length is 13 residues. The rearrangement links TRBV11-3 to TRBJ1-1; perhaps TRBD1 as D (5 bases). This TCR derives from a human donor with chronic lymphocytic leukemia. The source was PBMCs, collected after 12 months of ibrutinib treatment. The CDR3 DNA is TGTGCCAGCAGCTTACAGGGGAACACTGAAGCTTTCTTT. Its translation: CASSLQGNTEAFF.